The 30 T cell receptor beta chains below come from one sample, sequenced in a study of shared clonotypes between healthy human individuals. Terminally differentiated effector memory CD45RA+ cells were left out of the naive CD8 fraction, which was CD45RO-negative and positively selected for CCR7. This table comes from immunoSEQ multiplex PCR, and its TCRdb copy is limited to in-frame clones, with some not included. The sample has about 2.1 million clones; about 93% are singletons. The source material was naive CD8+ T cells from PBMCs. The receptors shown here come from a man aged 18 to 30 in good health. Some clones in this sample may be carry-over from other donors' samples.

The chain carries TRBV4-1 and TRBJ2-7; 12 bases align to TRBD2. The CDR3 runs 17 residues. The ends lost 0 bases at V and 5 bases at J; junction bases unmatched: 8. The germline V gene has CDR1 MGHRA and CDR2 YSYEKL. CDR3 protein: CASSQDTSSGRANEQYF. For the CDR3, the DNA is TGCGCCAGCAGCCAAGATACGTCTAGCGGGAGGGCCAACGAGCAGTACTTC.

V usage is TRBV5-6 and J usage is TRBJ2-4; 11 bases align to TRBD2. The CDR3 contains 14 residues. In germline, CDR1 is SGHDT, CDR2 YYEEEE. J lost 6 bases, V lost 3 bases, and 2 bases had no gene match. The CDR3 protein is CASSSGLAVNIQYF. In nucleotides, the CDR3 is TGTGCCAGCAGCTCGGGACTAGCGGTAAACATTCAGTACTTC.

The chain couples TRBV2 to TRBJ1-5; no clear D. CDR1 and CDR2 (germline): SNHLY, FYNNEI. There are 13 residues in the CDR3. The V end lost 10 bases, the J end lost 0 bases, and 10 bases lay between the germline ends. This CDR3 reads CAIQPYSNQPQHF. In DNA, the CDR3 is TGTGCCATTCAGCCTTATAGCAATCAGCCCCAGCATTTT.

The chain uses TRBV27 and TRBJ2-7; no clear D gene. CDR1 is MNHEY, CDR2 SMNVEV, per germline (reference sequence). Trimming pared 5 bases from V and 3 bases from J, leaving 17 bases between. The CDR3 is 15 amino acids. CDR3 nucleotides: TGTGCCAGCAGTCCGCACAGAACTCTCTTCTACGAGCAGTACTTC. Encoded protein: CASSPHRTLFYEQYF.

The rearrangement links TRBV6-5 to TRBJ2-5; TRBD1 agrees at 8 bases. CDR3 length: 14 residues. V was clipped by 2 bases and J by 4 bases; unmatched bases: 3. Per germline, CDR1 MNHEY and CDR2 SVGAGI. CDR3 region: CASSYDRGGETQYF. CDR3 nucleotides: TGTGCCAGCAGTTACGACAGGGGTGGAGAGACCCAGTACTTC.

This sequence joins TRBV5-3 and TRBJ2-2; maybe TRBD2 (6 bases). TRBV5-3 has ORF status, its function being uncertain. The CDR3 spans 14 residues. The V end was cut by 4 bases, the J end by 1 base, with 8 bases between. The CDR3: CARSPGLNTGELFF. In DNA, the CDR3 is TGTGCCAGAAGCCCGGGACTGAACACCGGGGAGCTGTTTTTT.

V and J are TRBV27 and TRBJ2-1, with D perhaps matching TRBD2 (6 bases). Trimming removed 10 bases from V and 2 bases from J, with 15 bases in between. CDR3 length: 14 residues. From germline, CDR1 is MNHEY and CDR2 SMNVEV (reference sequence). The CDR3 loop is CATSLSGPYNEQFF. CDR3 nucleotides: TGTGCCACTTCGCTTAGCGGCCCCTACAATGAGCAGTTCTTC.

Written as DNA, the CDR3 is TGTGCCAGCAGCCCTCTCTGGGGGGAGGGCACCGGGGAGCTGTTTTTT. Its translation is CASSPLWGEGTGELFF. This chain links TRBV5-6 with TRBJ2-2; TRBD2 agrees at 7 bases. Germline V gives CDR1 SGHDT, CDR2 YYEEEE. V was pared by 4 bases and J by 4 bases, with 10 bases of the junction left unmatched. CDR3 length equals 16 residues.

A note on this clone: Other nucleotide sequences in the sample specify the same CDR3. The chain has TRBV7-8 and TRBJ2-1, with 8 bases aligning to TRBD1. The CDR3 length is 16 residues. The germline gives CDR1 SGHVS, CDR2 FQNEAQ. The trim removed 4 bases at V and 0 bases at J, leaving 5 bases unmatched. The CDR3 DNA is TGTGCCAGCAGCTCGCGGACAGGGTCCTCCTACAATGAGCAGTTCTTC. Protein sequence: CASSSRTGSSYNEQFF.

As DNA, the CDR3 is TGTGCCAGTAGTATAGATACAGGGTTTTATCAGCCCCAGCATTTT. Its protein product is CASSIDTGFYQPQHF. The J gene is TRBJ1-5, the V gene TRBV19, with a weak D call TRBD1 (6 bases). V dropped 0 bases and J dropped 5 bases, with 11 bases sitting between them. The CDR3 loop spans 15 amino acids. Germline V gene lookup returns CDR1 LNHDA and CDR2 SQIVND (reference sequence).

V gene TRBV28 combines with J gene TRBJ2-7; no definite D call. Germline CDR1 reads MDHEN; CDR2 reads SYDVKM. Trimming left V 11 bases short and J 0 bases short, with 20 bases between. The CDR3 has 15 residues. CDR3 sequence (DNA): TGTGCCTCTACACTGGACCGTTTGAGCTCCTACGAGCAGTACTTC. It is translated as CASTLDRLSSYEQYF. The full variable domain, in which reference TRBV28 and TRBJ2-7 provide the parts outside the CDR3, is DVKVTQSSRYLVKRTGEKVFLECVQDMDHENMFWYRQDPGLGLRLIYFSYDVKMKEKGDIPEGYSVSREKKERFSLILESASTNQTSMYLCASTLDRLSSYEQYFGPGTRLTVT.

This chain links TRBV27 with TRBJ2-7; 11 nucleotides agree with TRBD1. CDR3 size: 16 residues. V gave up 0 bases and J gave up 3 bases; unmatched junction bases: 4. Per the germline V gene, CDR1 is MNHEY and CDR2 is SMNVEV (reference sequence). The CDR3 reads CASSLSYGTGGYEQYF. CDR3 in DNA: TGTGCCAGCAGTTTATCTTACGGGACAGGGGGCTACGAGCAGTACTTC.

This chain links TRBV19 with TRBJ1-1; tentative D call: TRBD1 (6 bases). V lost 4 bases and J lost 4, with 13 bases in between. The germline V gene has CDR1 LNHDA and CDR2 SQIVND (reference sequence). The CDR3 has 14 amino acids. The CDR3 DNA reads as TGTGCCAGTAGTAAACACAGGGATGGCACTGAAGCTTTCTTT. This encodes CASSKHRDGTEAFF. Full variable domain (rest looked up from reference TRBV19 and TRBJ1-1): DGGITQSPKYLFRKEGQNVTLSCEQNLNHDAMYWYRQDPGQGLRLIYYSQIVNDFQKGDIAEGYSVSREKKESFPLTVTSAQKNPTAFYLCASSKHRDGTEAFFGQGTRLTVV.

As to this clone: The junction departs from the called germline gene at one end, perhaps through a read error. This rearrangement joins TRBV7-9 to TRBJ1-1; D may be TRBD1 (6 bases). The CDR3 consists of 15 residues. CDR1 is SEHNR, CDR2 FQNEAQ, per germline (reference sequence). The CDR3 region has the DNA TGTGCCAGCAGCCGACCACAGGGTATGAACACTGAAGCTCTCTTT. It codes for CASSRPQGMNTEALF.

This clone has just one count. Here the CDR3 reads CSVDGNGYGYTF. The CDR3 DNA sequence: TGCAGCGTTGATGGGAATGGCTATGGCTACACCTTC. The rearrangement joins TRBV29-1 to TRBJ1-2; D gene ambiguous. With 3 bases removed from V and 4 bases from J, the gap between germline ends came to 9 bases. Per germline, CDR1 SQVTM and CDR2 ANQGSEA. This CDR3 is 12 amino acids long.

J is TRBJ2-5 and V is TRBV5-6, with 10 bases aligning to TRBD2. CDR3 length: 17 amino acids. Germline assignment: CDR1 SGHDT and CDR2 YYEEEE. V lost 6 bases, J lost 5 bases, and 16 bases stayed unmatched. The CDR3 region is CASTNARAGGPRETQYF. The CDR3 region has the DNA TGTGCCAGCACCAACGCTAGAGCGGGAGGGCCTAGGGAGACCCAGTACTTC.

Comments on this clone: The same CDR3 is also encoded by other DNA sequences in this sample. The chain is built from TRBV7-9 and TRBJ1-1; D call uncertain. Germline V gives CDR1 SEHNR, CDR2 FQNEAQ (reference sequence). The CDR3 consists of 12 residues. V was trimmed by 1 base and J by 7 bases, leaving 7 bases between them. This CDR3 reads CASSLVASEAFF. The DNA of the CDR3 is TGTGCCAGCAGCTTAGTGGCCAGTGAAGCTTTCTTT.

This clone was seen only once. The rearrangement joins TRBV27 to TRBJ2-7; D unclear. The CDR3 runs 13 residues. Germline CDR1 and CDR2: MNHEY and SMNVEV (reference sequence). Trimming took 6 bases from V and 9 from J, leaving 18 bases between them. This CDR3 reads CASSPTSYVGQYF. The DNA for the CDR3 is TGTGCCAGCAGCCCGACAAGCTACGTAGGGCAGTACTTC.

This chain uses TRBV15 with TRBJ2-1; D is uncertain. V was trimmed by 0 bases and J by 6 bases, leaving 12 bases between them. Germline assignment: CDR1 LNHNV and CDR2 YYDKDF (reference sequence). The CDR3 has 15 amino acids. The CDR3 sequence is CATSRDLLLPNEQFF. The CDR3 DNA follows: TGTGCCACCAGCAGAGATCTGTTACTACCCAATGAGCAGTTCTTC.

The CDR3 loop reads CASSLEWTTVAYEQYF. In DNA, the CDR3 is TGCGCCAGCAGCTTGGAATGGACGACGGTCGCCTACGAGCAGTACTTC. The chain is built from TRBV5-1 and TRBJ2-7, with no clear D. CDR3 length: 16 residues. V lost 0 bases to trimming and J lost 2 bases, with 15 bases between them. Germline V CDR1 and CDR2: SGHRS, YFSETQ.

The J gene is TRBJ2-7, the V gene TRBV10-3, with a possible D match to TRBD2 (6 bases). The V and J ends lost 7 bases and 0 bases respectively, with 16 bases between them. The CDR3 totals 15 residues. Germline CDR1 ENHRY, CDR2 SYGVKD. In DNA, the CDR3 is TGTGCCATCACCGCGGGACTCGTAAGCTCCTACGAGCAGTACTTC. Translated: CAITAGLVSSYEQYF.

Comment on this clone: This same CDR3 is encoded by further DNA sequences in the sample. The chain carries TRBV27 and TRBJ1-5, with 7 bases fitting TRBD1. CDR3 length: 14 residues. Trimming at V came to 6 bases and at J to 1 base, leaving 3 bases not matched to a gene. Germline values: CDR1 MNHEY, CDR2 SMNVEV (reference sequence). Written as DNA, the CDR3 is TGTGCCAGCAGGATACAGGGGAGCAATCAGCCCCAGCATTTT. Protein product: CASRIQGSNQPQHF.

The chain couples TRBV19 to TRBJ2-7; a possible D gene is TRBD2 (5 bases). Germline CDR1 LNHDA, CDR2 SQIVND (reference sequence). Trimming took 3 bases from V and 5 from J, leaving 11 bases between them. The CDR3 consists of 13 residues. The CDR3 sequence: CASSIDSGNEQYF. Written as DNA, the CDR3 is TGTGCCAGTAGTATTGATTCCGGGAACGAGCAGTACTTC.

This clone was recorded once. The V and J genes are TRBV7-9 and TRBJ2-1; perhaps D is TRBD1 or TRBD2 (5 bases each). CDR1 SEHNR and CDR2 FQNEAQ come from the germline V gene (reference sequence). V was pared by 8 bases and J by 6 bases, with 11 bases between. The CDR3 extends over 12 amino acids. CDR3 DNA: TGTGCCAGCCGGACTGGGGGCAATGAGCAGTTCTTC. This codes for CASRTGGNEQFF.

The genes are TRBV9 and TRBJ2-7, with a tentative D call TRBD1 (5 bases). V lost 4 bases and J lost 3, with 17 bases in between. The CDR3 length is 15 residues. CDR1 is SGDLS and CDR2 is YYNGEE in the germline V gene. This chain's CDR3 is CASSPGLGADYEQYF. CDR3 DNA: TGTGCCAGCAGCCCTGGTTTAGGGGCCGACTACGAGCAGTACTTC.

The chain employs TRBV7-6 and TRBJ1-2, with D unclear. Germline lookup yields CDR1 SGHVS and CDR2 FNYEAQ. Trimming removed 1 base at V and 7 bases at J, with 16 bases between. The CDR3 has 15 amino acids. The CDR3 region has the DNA TGTGCCAGCAGCTTAGGTGGCAGAGAGGTGCCTGGCTACACCTTC. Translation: CASSLGGREVPGYTF.

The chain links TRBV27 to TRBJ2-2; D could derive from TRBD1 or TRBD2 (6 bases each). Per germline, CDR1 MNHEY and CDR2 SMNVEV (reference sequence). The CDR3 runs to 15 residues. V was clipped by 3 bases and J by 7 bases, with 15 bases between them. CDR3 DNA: TGTGCCAGCAGTTTTCCGGGGGCGCGGGGCGGGGAGCTGTTTTTT. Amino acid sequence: CASSFPGARGGELFF.

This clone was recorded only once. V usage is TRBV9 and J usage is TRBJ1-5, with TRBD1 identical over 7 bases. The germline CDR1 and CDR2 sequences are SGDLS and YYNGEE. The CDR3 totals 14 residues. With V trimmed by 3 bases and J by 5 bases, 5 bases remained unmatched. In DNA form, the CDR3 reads TGTGCCAGCAGCGGAGGGGGCGCCCATCAGCCCCAGCATTTT. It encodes CASSGGGAHQPQHF.

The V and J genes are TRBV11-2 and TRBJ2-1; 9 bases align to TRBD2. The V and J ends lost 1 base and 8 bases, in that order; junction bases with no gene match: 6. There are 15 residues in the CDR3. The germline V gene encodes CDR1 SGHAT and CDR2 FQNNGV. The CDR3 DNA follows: TGTGCCAGCAGCTTAGTGTTGTTAGCGGGAGATGAGCAGTTCTTC. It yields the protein CASSLVLLAGDEQFF.

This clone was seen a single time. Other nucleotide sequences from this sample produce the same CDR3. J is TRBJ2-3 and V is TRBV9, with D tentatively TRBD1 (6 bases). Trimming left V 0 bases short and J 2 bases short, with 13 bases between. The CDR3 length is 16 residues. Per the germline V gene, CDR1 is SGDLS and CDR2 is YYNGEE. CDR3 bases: TGTGCCAGCAGCGTAGTTGGGGCAGGGGCCACAGATACGCAGTATTTT. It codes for CASSVVGAGATDTQYF.